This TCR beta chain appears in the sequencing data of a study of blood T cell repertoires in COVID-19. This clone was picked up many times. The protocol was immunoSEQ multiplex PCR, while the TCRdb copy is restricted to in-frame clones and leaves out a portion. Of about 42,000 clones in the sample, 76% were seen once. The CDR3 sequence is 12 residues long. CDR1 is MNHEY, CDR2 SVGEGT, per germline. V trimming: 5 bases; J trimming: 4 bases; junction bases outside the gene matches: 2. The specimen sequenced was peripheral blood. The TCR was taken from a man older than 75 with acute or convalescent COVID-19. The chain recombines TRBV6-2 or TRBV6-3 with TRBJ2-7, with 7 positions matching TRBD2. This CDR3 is CASSRREYEQYF. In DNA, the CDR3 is TGTGCCAGCAGTCGGCGGGAGTACGAGCAGTACTTC.